Shown below are 32 T cell receptor beta chains from a single sample sequenced in a study of T cell responses to AZD1222 COVID-19 vaccine. Here immunoSEQ multiplex PCR was the method, and the copy in TCRdb shows in-frame clones only, minus some. The sample has around 200,000 clones, 85% to 95% seen once. Specimen: peripheral blood, collected 28 days after the second dose of the MenACWY control vaccine. The origin of the receptors is an adult who received the MenACWY meningococcal vaccine as a control.

The chain carries TRBV12-3 or TRBV12-4 and TRBJ2-7; perhaps TRBD1 as D (5 bases). The V and J ends lost 6 bases and 4 bases respectively, with 7 bases between them. This CDR3 spans 11 amino acids. The CDR3 bases are TGTGCCAGCAGCAAGGGGTACGAGCAGTACTTC. It specifies CASSKGYEQYF.

The V gene is TRBV6-5, the J gene TRBJ2-3; D might be TRBD2 (6 bases). Germline V lookup: CDR1 MNHEY, CDR2 SVGAGI. CDR3 size: 13 residues. V lost 7 bases to trimming and J lost 2 bases, with 10 bases between them. The CDR3 reads CASTRTNTDTQYF. The CDR3 bases are TGTGCCAGCACTAGGACTAACACAGATACGCAGTATTTT.

The chain uses TRBV4-3 and TRBJ1-4, with TRBD1 identical over 10 bases. V was pared by 3 bases and J by 8 bases, with 3 bases of the junction left unmatched. This CDR3 is built from 14 residues. Germline lookup yields CDR1 LGHNA and CDR2 YSLEER. The CDR3 nucleotides read TGCGCCAGCAGCCACCGGACAGGGGGGGAAAAACTGTTTTTT. It codes for CASSHRTGGEKLFF.

J is TRBJ1-4 and V is TRBV28; 8 bases align to TRBD1. Germline values: CDR1 MDHEN, CDR2 SYDVKM. The J segment lost 1 base and the V segment lost 0 bases, leaving 1 base of the junction unmatched. The CDR3 spans 16 residues. In nucleotides, the CDR3 is TGTGCCAGCAGTTTATGGGGGACAGGAACTAATGAAAAACTGTTTTTT. Its protein is CASSLWGTGTNEKLFF.

The CDR3 region is CASSQGTAHGYTF. CDR3 DNA: TGTGCCAGCAGCCAAGGCACAGCTCATGGCTACACCTTC. The J gene is TRBJ1-2, the V gene TRBV3-1 (or the pseudogene TRBV3-2); the D is unclear. The V and J ends lost 1 base and 6 bases respectively, with 9 bases between them. Germline CDR1 is LGHDT and CDR2 is YNNKEL (reference sequence). This CDR3 has 13 amino acids.

This chain joins TRBV7-9 and TRBJ2-2; D gene ambiguous. The CDR3 runs to 13 residues. The germline gives CDR1 SEHNR, CDR2 FQNEAQ (reference sequence). The V end lost 4 bases, the J end lost 4 bases, and 7 bases lay between the germline ends. The chain's CDR3 is CASSSGPTGELFF. The DNA for the CDR3 is TGTGCCAGCAGCTCAGGCCCCACCGGGGAGCTGTTTTTT.

The count of this clone is one. The chain carries TRBV6-5 and TRBJ1-5, with 10 bases lining up with TRBD1. CDR1 is MNHEY and CDR2 is SVGAGI in the germline V gene. Trimming at V came to 5 bases and at J to 7 bases, leaving 5 bases not matched to a gene. This CDR3 is 14 amino acids long. DNA of the CDR3: TGTGCCAGCAGTAGGGACAGGGGATACCAGCCCCAGCATTTT. Its translation: CASSRDRGYQPQHF.

This chain links TRBV7-9 with TRBJ1-1; D may be TRBD1 (6 bases). Germline V CDR1 and CDR2: SEHNR, FQNEAQ (reference sequence). The CDR3 spans 12 residues. Between the trimmed V and J ends, which lost 2 bases and 10 bases, there was a span of 11 bases. This CDR3 is CASSLFGGAAFF. As DNA, the CDR3 is TGTGCCAGCAGCTTATTTGGGGGGGCAGCTTTCTTT.

The genes are TRBV6-5 and TRBJ1-5, with D tentatively TRBD1 (6 bases). Per germline, CDR1 MNHEY and CDR2 SVGAGI. This CDR3 has 14 residues. V lost 5 bases and J 4 bases, leaving 12 bases between the germline ends. The DNA of the CDR3 is TGTGCCAGCAGTCTGACAGGCCTGAATCAGCCCCAGCATTTT. The encoded protein is CASSLTGLNQPQHF.

V gene TRBV2 combines with J gene TRBJ1-2; D ambiguous. Trimming cost V 2 bases and J 2 bases, with 9 bases left between them. The length of the CDR3 is 14 residues. The germline V gene encodes CDR1 SNHLY and CDR2 FYNNEI. In DNA, the CDR3 is TGTGCCAGCAGTGAAAGGTCAGCAAACTATGGCTACACCTTC. This codes for CASSERSANYGYTF.

This clone was picked up one time. The chain uses TRBV10-2 and TRBJ1-4; possible D gene TRBD1, 5 bases. The germline V and J ends were trimmed by 4 bases and 7 bases, with 13 bases remaining between them. The CDR3 has 14 residues. Germline V gives CDR1 WSHSY, CDR2 SAAADI. CDR3 nucleotides: TGCGCCAGCAGTGGGTCAGGGACGATTGAAAAACTGTTTTTT. Translation gives CASSGSGTIEKLFF.

The rearrangement uses TRBV24-1 and TRBJ1-6, with TRBD1 identical over 7 bases. The CDR3 runs to 15 residues. V shed 8 bases and J 7 bases; nucleotides not matched to a gene: 10. From germline, CDR1 is KGHDR and CDR2 SFDVKD. DNA for the CDR3: TGTGCCACCAACGATAGACAGGGTAGAAATTCACCCCTCCACTTT. Protein sequence: CATNDRQGRNSPLHF.

This rearrangement joins TRBV10-3 to TRBJ2-1, with TRBD2 as a possible D gene (7 bases). Germline CDR1 and CDR2: ENHRY and SYGVKD. This CDR3 is built from 14 residues. Trimming removed 6 bases from V and 4 bases from J, with 13 bases in between. CDR3 in amino acids: CAISGGGHYNEQFF. The CDR3 nucleotides read TGTGCCATCAGCGGCGGGGGCCATTACAATGAGCAGTTCTTC.

This chain links TRBV5-5 with TRBJ1-6; the D gene is possibly TRBD1 (6 bases). Germline CDR1 reads SGHKS; CDR2 reads YYEKEE (reference sequence). V was pared by 5 bases and J by 7 bases, with 22 bases between. This CDR3 has 17 residues. CDR3 region: CASSLRMLGTMNSPLHF. The CDR3 nucleotides read TGTGCCAGCAGTTTACGAATGCTCGGGACAATGAATTCACCCCTCCACTTT.

The chain combines TRBV7-2 with TRBJ1-2; D uncertain. V shed 4 bases and J shed 4 bases, with 13 bases lying between them. The CDR3 is 14 residues long. Germline loops: CDR1 SGHTA, CDR2 FQGNSA. The CDR3 sequence is CASSWTTKAYGYTF. The CDR3 DNA follows: TGTGCCAGCAGCTGGACGACAAAAGCCTATGGCTACACCTTC.

The V and J genes are TRBV2 and TRBJ1-5, with D perhaps TRBD1 (6 bases). Germline V gene sequence: CDR1 SNHLY, CDR2 FYNNEI. V lost 4 bases and J 2 bases, leaving 21 bases between the germline ends. The CDR3 extends over 18 amino acids. CDR3 region: CASSGGGGARIGNQPQHF. CDR3 DNA: TGTGCCAGCAGTGGGGGTGGGGGCGCGAGAATCGGCAATCAGCCCCAGCATTTT.

About this clone: The junction differs from germline at one of its ends, possibly a read error. The CDR3 spells CASSPPTDYEQYF. The CDR3 DNA follows: TGTGCCAGCTCCCCACCCACGGACTACGAGCAGTACTTC. This rearrangement joins TRBV18 to TRBJ2-7; D is undetermined. CDR3 length equals 13 residues. CDR1 and CDR2 from the germline V gene are KGHSH and LQKENI.

The chain recombines TRBV4-2 with TRBJ1-1; D not resolved. This CDR3 has 14 amino acids. CDR1 LGHNA and CDR2 YNFKEQ come from the germline V gene. V gave up 2 bases and J gave up 4 bases, with 11 bases separating them. CDR3 residues: CASSQFLGITEAFF. CDR3 in DNA: TGTGCCAGCAGCCAATTCCTGGGAATCACTGAAGCTTTCTTT.

The rearrangement links TRBV5-4 to TRBJ2-2, with a tentative D call TRBD2 (6 bases). This CDR3 is built from 15 residues. Germline V CDR1 and CDR2: SGHNT, YYREEE (reference sequence). V lost 0 bases to trimming and J lost 2 bases, with 8 bases between them. CDR3 in DNA: TGTGCCAGCAGCTTGGTCGGGAGTAACACCGGGGAGCTGTTTTTT. This sequence encodes CASSLVGSNTGELFF. Full variable domain (missing parts from reference TRBV5-4 and TRBJ2-2): ETGVTQSPTHLIKTRGQQVTLRCSSQSGHNTVSWYQQALGQGPQFIFQYYREEENGRGNFPPRFSGLQFPNYSSELNVNALELDDSALYLCASSLVGSNTGELFFGEGSRLTVL.

CDR3 in DNA: TGTGCCAGTAGTCAAAAAAGCAAGAACACTGAAGCTTTCTTT. Residues: CASSQKSKNTEAFF. The chain has TRBV19 and TRBJ1-1; D is ambiguous. V lost 5 bases, J lost 1 base, and 11 bases lay in between. CDR1 and CDR2 (germline): LNHDA, SQIVND (reference sequence). This CDR3 contains 14 residues.

The V and J genes are TRBV4-1 and TRBJ2-6, with D possibly being TRBD1 or TRBD2 (5 bases each). Germline V gene lookup returns CDR1 MGHRA and CDR2 YSYEKL. Trimming pared 0 bases from V and 2 bases from J, leaving 17 bases between. CDR3 length: 19 residues. CDR3 amino acids: CASSQDGARQNPGANVLTF. The CDR3 region has the DNA TGCGCCAGCAGCCAAGACGGGGCTAGACAGAATCCTGGGGCCAACGTCCTGACTTTC.

J is TRBJ1-1 and V is TRBV6-2 or TRBV6-3, with 11 bases fitting TRBD1. The CDR3 spans 13 residues. Germline-derived CDR1 and CDR2 are MNHEY and SVGEGT. V gave up 6 bases and J gave up 4 bases; unmatched junction bases: 1. The CDR3: CASSGQGATEAFF. The CDR3 bases are TGTGCCAGCAGCGGACAGGGGGCCACTGAAGCTTTCTTT.

The V and J genes are TRBV30 and TRBJ1-6, with TRBD1 matching over 8 bases. Germline lookup yields CDR1 GTSNPN and CDR2 SVGIG (reference sequence). The CDR3 consists of 15 residues. The V and J ends lost 2 bases and 2 bases, in that order; junction bases with no gene match: 2. CDR3 coding DNA: TGTGCCTGGAGTCGGACAGGGCCCTATAATTCACCCCTCCACTTT. Translated: CAWSRTGPYNSPLHF.

This chain joins TRBV5-1 and TRBJ2-1; 9 nucleotides match TRBD2. After removal of 0 bases from V and 7 bases from J, the junction contained 8 bases not matched to a gene. The CDR3 is 16 amino acids. Germline-derived CDR1 and CDR2 are SGHRS and YFSETQ. The CDR3 reads CASSLVASGGYNEQFF. Here the CDR3 DNA reads TGCGCCAGCAGCTTGGTAGCCAGCGGGGGGTATAATGAGCAGTTCTTC.

The rearrangement joins TRBV7-3 to TRBJ2-1; D unclear. There are 15 residues in the CDR3. Germline CDR1 SGHTA, CDR2 FQGTGA. Trimming took 0 bases from V and 2 from J, leaving 8 bases between them. This chain's CDR3 is CASSLTLSPYNEQFF. The CDR3 nucleotides read TGTGCCAGCAGCTTAACGCTAAGCCCCTACAATGAGCAGTTCTTC.

V usage is TRBV18 and J usage is TRBJ2-6; D is ambiguous. Trimming cost V 1 base and J 1 base, with 8 bases left between them. This CDR3 is 16 amino acids long. Germline CDR1 KGHSH, CDR2 LQKENI. In DNA form, the CDR3 reads TGTGCCAGCTCACCACTCGCCGGATCTGGGGCCAACGTCCTGACTTTC. Its protein is CASSPLAGSGANVLTF.

This clone was seen once. This chain connects TRBV6-5 to TRBJ2-1; tentative D call: TRBD1 (6 bases). V was pared by 6 bases and J by 3 bases, with 15 bases between. Germline values: CDR1 MNHEY, CDR2 SVGAGI. The CDR3 sequence is 15 residues long. CDR3 DNA: TGTGCCAGCAGCACTACAGGGAATTTCTACAATGAGCAGTTCTTC. Translating it yields CASSTTGNFYNEQFF.

Note on this clone: The sample holds other DNA sequences that translate to the same CDR3. This rearrangement joins TRBV18 to TRBJ1-2; 7 nucleotides agree with TRBD1. Per germline, CDR1 KGHSH and CDR2 LQKENI. The V gene end was trimmed by 2 bases and the J gene end by 4 bases; junction bases not matched to a gene: 1. There are 13 residues in the CDR3. CDR3 sequence: CASSPDRVYGYTF. The CDR3 DNA is TGTGCCAGCTCACCAGACAGGGTCTATGGCTACACCTTC.

The V and J genes are TRBV27 and TRBJ2-1, with a weak D call TRBD2 (5 bases). This CDR3 is built from 14 residues. The ends were cut back, 0 bases at V and 10 bases at J, with 13 bases in the middle. Germline V gene data show CDR1 as MNHEY and CDR2 as SMNVEV (reference sequence). The CDR3 region has the DNA TGTGCCAGCAGTTTATCGATCCCTGGGGAGGAGCAGTTCTTC. It codes for CASSLSIPGEEQFF.

The chain is built from TRBV5-1 and TRBJ2-7, with D perhaps matching TRBD1 or TRBD2 (7 bases each). Trimming took 0 bases from V and 6 from J, leaving 16 bases between them. Germline V gene lookup returns CDR1 SGHRS and CDR2 YFSETQ. This CDR3 has 15 amino acids. CDR3 protein: CASSLEGGGSGEQYF. CDR3 DNA: TGCGCCAGCAGCTTGGAAGGGGGCGGGAGTGGCGAGCAGTACTTC.

The CDR3 DNA is TGTGCCAGCAGTCCCAGATCCGGGGCGAACACTGAAGCTTTCTTT. Translation gives CASSPRSGANTEAFF. The V and J genes are TRBV9 and TRBJ1-1; tentatively, D is TRBD1 (5 bases). Germline CDR1 and CDR2: SGDLS and YYNGEE. Trimming removed 5 bases at V and 1 base at J, with 15 bases between. This CDR3 is built from 15 residues. The entire variable domain, with the rest obtained from reference TRBV9 and TRBJ1-1, is as follows: DSGVTQTPKHLITATGQRVTLRCSPRSGDLSVYWYQQSLDQGLQFLIQYYNGEERAKGNILERFSAQQFPDLHSELNLSSLELGDSALYFCASSPRSGANTEAFFGQGTRLTVV.

Of note for this clone: This specimen includes other DNA sequences encoding the same CDR3. The chain recombines TRBV6-5 with TRBJ1-2; possible D gene TRBD1, 6 bases. The CDR3 contains 13 residues. Germline CDR1 and CDR2: MNHEY and SVGAGI. V lost 0 bases and J 8 bases, leaving 10 bases between the germline ends. CDR3 nucleotides: TGTGCCAGCAGTTACTCAGGCCAGGGGGGCTACACCTTC. Protein: CASSYSGQGGYTF.